These 13 T cell receptor beta chains were all obtained from the same sample, sequenced in a study of identical twins. Each CDR3 protein is one row after TCRdb ran MiXCR on the 5' RACE reads. The sample consists of 500,000 to 650,000 distinct CDR3 sequences, approximately 20% of them appearing once. The same data also contributed to another study, on yellow fever vaccine responses in identical twins.

The sample taken for sequencing was CD4+ T cells sorted from blood. These receptors all stem from a young woman in good health.

This clonotype showed up just a few times. The gene calls are TRBV7-3 and TRBJ2-7; D is possibly TRBD1 or TRBD2 (5 bases each). Deletions cut 4 bases from V and 6 bases from J, with 16 bases between. The germline gives CDR1 SGHTA, CDR2 FQGTGA. The CDR3 spans 14 residues. CDR3 loop: CASSWGFPGTEQYF. CDR3 nucleotide sequence: TGTGCCAGCAGCTGGGGGTTCCCTGGGACCGAGCAGTACTTC.

This clonotype was counted a few times. This chain links TRBV7-9 with TRBJ2-5; TRBD1 or TRBD2 may be the D gene (5 bases each). From germline, CDR1 is SEHNR and CDR2 FQNEAQ (reference sequence). The CDR3 has 14 residues. Trimming left V 4 bases short and J 4 bases short, with 13 bases between. CDR3 sequence: CASSSTGTLETQYF. As DNA, the CDR3 is TGTGCCAGCAGCTCGACCGGGACCCTAGAGACCCAGTACTTC. Full variable domain (rest looked up from reference TRBV7-9 and TRBJ2-5): DTGVSQNPRHKITKRGQNVTFRCDPISEHNRLYWYRQTLGQGPEFLTYFQNEAQLEKSRLLSDRFSAERPKGSFSTLEIQRTEQGDSAMYLCASSSTGTLETQYFGPGTRLLVL.

This clonotype turned up a few times. This rearrangement joins TRBV3-1 to TRBJ1-1; D call uncertain. Germline V CDR1 and CDR2: LGHDT, YNNKEL (reference sequence). V lost 4 bases and J lost 11, with 17 bases in between. The CDR3 is 13 amino acids. In DNA, the CDR3 is TGTGCCAGCAGCCCGACGGCGGGCGGCGGGGCTTTCTTT. Its translation: CASSPTAGGGAFF.

The chain recombines TRBV3-1 with TRBJ2-1; 9 nucleotides line up with TRBD2. The CDR3 contains 16 residues. CDR1 is LGHDT, CDR2 YNNKEL, per germline (reference sequence). J was trimmed by 4 bases and V by 0 bases; bases with no gene match: 4. This CDR3 reads CASSQDGLAGYNEQFF. In DNA, the CDR3 is TGTGCCAGCAGCCAAGATGGCCTAGCGGGATACAATGAGCAGTTCTTC.

This sequence joins TRBV28 and TRBJ1-5; D gene ambiguous. The CDR3 covers 14 residues. Trimming removed 4 bases at V and 9 bases at J, with 16 bases between. Germline CDR1 is MDHEN and CDR2 is SYDVKM. For the CDR3, the DNA is TGTGCCAGCAGTTCATATTTGGCGGTGGTGCCCCAGCATTTT. This translates into CASSSYLAVVPQHF.

The CDR3 sequence is CASSSPRTGLYEQYF. In nucleotides, the CDR3 is TGTGCCAGCAGCTCCCCCCGGACGGGTCTCTACGAGCAGTACTTC. The rearrangement uses TRBV5-5 and TRBJ2-7; D gene ambiguous. The CDR3 consists of 15 residues. Looked up from germline, CDR1 is SGHKS and CDR2 is YYEKEE (reference sequence). V lost 3 bases, J lost 3 bases, and 16 bases lay in between. Filled out from reference TRBV5-5 and TRBJ2-7, the complete variable domain reads DAGVTQSPTHLIKTRGQQVTLRCSPISGHKSVSWYQQVLGQGPQFIFQYYEKEERGRGNFPDRFSARQFPNYSSELNVNALLLGDSALYLCASSSPRTGLYEQYFGPGTRLTVT.

This clonotype was recorded a few times. The chain combines TRBV3-1 with TRBJ2-1; 7 positions agree with TRBD1. The CDR3 sequence is 17 residues long. Germline assignment: CDR1 LGHDT and CDR2 YNNKEL (reference sequence). After removal of 4 bases from V and 6 bases from J, the junction contained 15 bases not matched to a gene. CDR3 loop: CASSPRDSLREGNEQFF. DNA for the CDR3: TGTGCCAGCAGCCCCCGGGACAGCCTACGCGAGGGCAATGAGCAGTTCTTC.

The chain couples TRBV29-1 to TRBJ2-1; D possibly uses TRBD1 or TRBD2 (5 bases each). The germline V gene encodes CDR1 SQVTM and CDR2 ANQGSEA. With 7 bases removed from V and 7 bases from J, the gap between germline ends came to 17 bases. CDR3 size: 13 residues. In nucleotides, the CDR3 is TGCAGCGCCGCCTCCGGGACCAAGAATGAGCAGTTCTTC. It codes for CSAASGTKNEQFF.

The CDR3 DNA reads as TGTGCCAGCAGTTACCTGGACGGTCCCAATACCTACGAGCAGTACTTC. It yields the protein CASSYLDGPNTYEQYF. This rearrangement joins TRBV6-5 to TRBJ2-7, with D unresolved. The CDR3 length is 16 residues. Trimming took off 2 bases at V and 2 bases at J, with 16 bases between the two ends. Germline V gene sequence: CDR1 MNHEY, CDR2 SVGAGI.

The chain links TRBV12-3 or TRBV12-4 to TRBJ2-4; no clear D gene. The V end was cut by 6 bases, the J end by 0 bases, with 15 bases between. The CDR3 runs to 16 residues. The CDR3 here is CASSHDQFRAKNIQYF. The CDR3 DNA reads TGTGCCAGCAGCCACGATCAGTTTAGAGCCAAAAACATTCAGTACTTC.

This clonotype has just a few counts. V is TRBV28 and J is TRBJ1-4, with D perhaps TRBD1 (6 bases). The CDR3 runs 14 residues. V gave up 4 bases and J gave up 8 bases, with 14 bases separating them. The germline V gene has CDR1 MDHEN and CDR2 SYDVKM. CDR3 in amino acids: CASSWDITREKLFF. Written as DNA, the CDR3 is TGTGCCAGCAGTTGGGACATAACCAGGGAAAAACTGTTTTTT. Supplemented by reference TRBV28 and TRBJ1-4, the full variable domain reads DVKVTQSSRYLVKRTGEKVFLECVQDMDHENMFWYRQDPGLGLRLIYFSYDVKMKEKGDIPEGYSVSREKKERFSLILESASTNQTSMYLCASSWDITREKLFFGSGTQLSVL.

This clonotype was picked up a small number of times. The chain combines TRBV12-3 or TRBV12-4 with TRBJ2-6, with D perhaps TRBD1 (6 bases). V was pared by 6 bases and J by 2 bases, with 17 bases between. The CDR3 contains 17 residues. The CDR3 reads CASSQTGVVPGANVLTF. The CDR3 nucleotides read TGTGCCAGCAGCCAGACAGGTGTGGTCCCTGGGGCCAACGTCCTGACTTTC.

In its sample, this clonotype was seen a few times. The rearrangement uses TRBV5-5 and TRBJ2-2; D gene uncertain. The CDR3 spans 15 residues. V shed 1 base and J shed 3 bases, with 10 bases lying between them. The germline CDR1 and CDR2 sequences are SGHKS and YYEKEE (reference sequence). This CDR3 is CASSLSNVDTGELFF. In DNA form, the CDR3 reads TGTGCCAGCAGCTTGTCTAATGTGGACACCGGGGAGCTGTTTTTT.